Below, 12 T cell receptor beta chains from the same sample are listed, as sequenced in a study of a mutant IDH1 vaccine in newly diagnosed glioma. As for time point: week 11, during vaccination. One vaccine dose held 300 ug of mutant IDH1 20-mer peptide and came with topical imiquimod. Which antigens these TCRs recognize remains unknown. Sequenced by immunoSEQ multiplex PCR; TCRdb stores in-frame clones only, minus some. The sample lists tens of thousands of clones, 60% to 75% occurring once. Sequenced material: peripheral blood mononuclear cells (PBMCs), taken from a glioma patient whose treatment included an IDH1 peptide vaccine. All receptors derive from a man between 18 and 35 years old with glioma. Some clones in this sample may be carry-over from other donors' samples.

V usage is TRBV9 and J usage is TRBJ2-7, with D tentatively TRBD2 (7 bases). This CDR3 has 14 residues. The germline V and J ends were trimmed by 0 bases and 3 bases, with 10 bases remaining between them. CDR1 SGDLS and CDR2 YYNGEE come from the germline V gene. DNA of the CDR3: TGTGCCAGCAGCGTAGAGGGGGGGGACTACGAGCAGTACTTC. Protein sequence: CASSVEGGDYEQYF. Together with reference TRBV9 and TRBJ2-7, the CDR3 gives the full variable domain: DSGVTQTPKHLITATGQRVTLRCSPRSGDLSVYWYQQSLDQGLQFLIQYYNGEERAKGNILERFSAQQFPDLHSELNLSSLELGDSALYFCASSVEGGDYEQYFGPGTRLTVT.

The gene calls are TRBV4-3 and TRBJ2-7, with D uncertain. The CDR3 is 14 residues long. Per germline, CDR1 LGHNA and CDR2 YSLEER. The ends were cut back, 1 base at V and 2 bases at J, with 9 bases in the middle. This CDR3 is CASSQVTGPYEQYF. The CDR3 DNA sequence: TGCGCCAGCAGCCAAGTAACTGGTCCCTACGAGCAGTACTTC.

The chain employs TRBV6-1 and TRBJ1-2; 11 positions agree with TRBD1. Trimming removed 5 bases from V and 4 bases from J; junction bases left unmatched: 6. CDR1 is MNHNS and CDR2 is SASEGT in the germline V gene. The CDR3 is 15 amino acids. The CDR3 is CASSSIGQGAYGYTF. As DNA, the CDR3 is TGTGCCAGCAGTTCCATCGGACAGGGGGCCTATGGCTACACCTTC.

This clone has a single count. This chain connects TRBV15 to TRBJ2-3; D uncertain. The V gene's germline CDR1 is LNHNV and CDR2 YYDKDF (reference sequence). This CDR3 is built from 12 residues. V was trimmed by 1 base and J by 9 bases, leaving 8 bases between them. The CDR3 DNA sequence: TGTGCCACCAGCAGAGGCGACGGGACGCAGTATTTT. Amino acids: CATSRGDGTQYF.

V is TRBV9 and J is TRBJ2-1, with 8 bases identical to TRBD2. V gave up 6 bases and J gave up 5 bases; unmatched junction bases: 4. Germline CDR1 and CDR2: SGDLS and YYNGEE. The length of the CDR3 is 13 residues. The CDR3 sequence: CASTIGGDNEQFF. CDR3 sequence (DNA): TGTGCCAGCACCATCGGGGGGGACAATGAGCAGTTCTTC.

The rearrangement links TRBV11-3 to TRBJ1-1, with TRBD1 identical over 9 bases. The CDR3 runs to 15 residues. J was trimmed by 3 bases and V by 5 bases; bases with no gene match: 7. Per the germline V gene, CDR1 is SGHNT and CDR2 is YENEEA. CDR3 sequence (DNA): TGTGCCAGCAGCACGGGACAGGGTGCGGACACTGAAGCTTTCTTT. It yields the protein CASSTGQGADTEAFF.

This sequence joins TRBV11-2 and TRBJ1-1, with no clear D. The length of the CDR3 is 11 residues. Trimming stripped 4 bases from V and 8 bases from J, with 8 bases between. CDR1 and CDR2 from the germline V gene are SGHAT and FQNNGV. The CDR3 loop reads CASSSLGEAFF. The DNA of the CDR3 is TGTGCCAGCAGCTCCTTAGGGGAAGCTTTCTTT. The full variable domain, in which reference TRBV11-2 and TRBJ1-1 provide the parts outside the CDR3, is EAGVAQSPRYKIIEKRQSVAFWCNPISGHATLYWYQQILGQGPKLLIQFQNNGVVDDSQLPKDRFSAERLKGVDSTLKIQPAKLEDSAVYLCASSSLGEAFFGQGTRLTVV.

Comment on this clone: Other DNA sequences in this sample translate to the same CDR3. V is TRBV6-4 and J is TRBJ1-1; no definite D call. Trimming shortened V by 0 bases and J by 4 bases, and 12 bases separated the two germline ends. In germline, CDR1 is MRHNA, CDR2 SNTAGT. This CDR3 comprises 15 residues. Here the CDR3 reads CASSDSTGGSTEAFF. DNA of the CDR3: TGTGCCAGCAGTGACTCTACGGGAGGTAGCACTGAAGCTTTCTTT.

V is TRBV29-1 and J is TRBJ2-7; D is unclear. V lost 4 bases, J lost 9 bases, and 22 bases lay in between. The germline gives CDR1 SQVTM, CDR2 ANQGSEA. The CDR3 covers 14 residues. This CDR3 reads CSVVFQARSKGQYF. Written as DNA, the CDR3 is TGCAGCGTTGTCTTCCAGGCCCGGAGTAAGGGGCAGTACTTC.

The genes are TRBV27 and TRBJ1-4; TRBD1 matches at 8 bases. The germline V gene encodes CDR1 MNHEY and CDR2 SMNVEV (reference sequence). This CDR3 spans 13 amino acids. The ends lost 7 bases at V and 8 bases at J; junction bases unmatched: 6. CDR3 region: CASKLGTGEKLFF. The CDR3 nucleotides are TGTGCCAGCAAACTCGGGACAGGCGAAAAACTGTTTTTT.

J is TRBJ1-1 and V is TRBV10-3; D unclear. The V end was cut by 3 bases, the J end by 1 base, with 6 bases between. Germline-derived CDR1 and CDR2 are ENHRY and SYGVKD. This CDR3 is 13 amino acids long. CDR3 nucleotide sequence: TGTGCCATCAGTGAATCTCGGAACACTGAAGCTTTCTTT. Its translation is CAISESRNTEAFF.

This clone was detected only a few times. The chain is built from TRBV2 and TRBJ1-4, with TRBD1 identical over 10 bases. The CDR3 is 13 amino acids. The V gene's germline CDR1 is SNHLY and CDR2 FYNNEI. Trimming cost V 7 bases and J 8 bases; bases outside gene matches: 4. CDR3 DNA sequence: TGTGCCAGCAACCGACAGGGGGCCGAAAAACTGTTTTTT. It specifies CASNRQGAEKLFF.